These 22 T cell receptor beta chains came from one sample sequenced in a study of T cell repertoires in cytomegalovirus infection. TCRdb reprocessed the reads with MiXCR, giving one entry per CDR3 protein. The sample records more than 650,000 distinct CDR3 sequences, under 40% being singletons. What was sequenced was PBMCs. These receptors came from a human donor in good health (CMV status not recorded). Some clones in this sample may be carry-over from other donors' samples.

This chain joins TRBV29-1 and TRBJ2-7; 8 positions agree with TRBD1. Looked up from germline, CDR1 is SQVTM and CDR2 is ANQGSEA. J was trimmed by 3 bases and V by 4 bases; bases with no gene match: 5. CDR3 length equals 13 residues. The CDR3 spells CSVGPDRDYEQYF. CDR3 DNA sequence: TGCAGCGTTGGACCGGACAGGGACTACGAGCAGTACTTC.

This clonotype was observed a handful of times. This chain links TRBV25-1 with TRBJ2-1; 7 bases are shared with TRBD2. This CDR3 region has 14 residues. The trim removed 6 bases at V and 5 bases at J, leaving 7 bases unmatched. CDR1 is MGHDK, CDR2 SYGVNS, per germline. CDR3 in amino acids: CASRQLAKDNEQFF. For the CDR3, the DNA is TGTGCCAGCAGACAACTAGCGAAAGACAATGAGCAGTTCTTC.

The J gene is TRBJ2-3, the V gene TRBV28; D is unclear. V was trimmed by 8 bases and J by 1 base, leaving 16 bases between them. The CDR3 sequence is 15 residues long. The germline CDR1 and CDR2 sequences are MDHEN and SYDVKM. The CDR3 spells CASLLGLGGTDTQYF. DNA for the CDR3: TGTGCCAGCCTTCTTGGCCTCGGAGGCACAGATACGCAGTATTTT.

This clonotype was seen a handful of times. V is TRBV3-1 and J is TRBJ1-2; no clear D gene. Per germline, CDR1 LGHDT and CDR2 YNNKEL (reference sequence). V was shortened by 3 bases and J by 7 bases, with 6 bases between the two germline ends. The length of the CDR3 is 11 residues. CDR3 coding DNA: TGTGCCAGCAGCCAGTTTGCTGGCTACACCTTC. Translating it yields CASSQFAGYTF.

The rearrangement links TRBV6-2 or TRBV6-3 to TRBJ2-1, with 9 bases aligning to TRBD1. This CDR3 has 17 residues. The trim removed 6 bases at V and 5 bases at J, leaving 14 bases unmatched. CDR1 and CDR2 from the germline V gene are MNHEY and SVGEGT. CDR3 protein: CASRPSPPGQGDNEQFF. The CDR3 DNA sequence: TGTGCCAGCAGACCGAGCCCACCGGGACAGGGTGACAATGAGCAGTTCTTC.

Remarks on this clonotype: An end of the junction does not agree with germline; a read error may underlie this. The genes are TRBV7-6 and TRBJ2-2; the D gene is possibly TRBD1 (5 bases). The CDR3 is made up of 15 amino acids. The germline V gene encodes CDR1 SGHVS and CDR2 FNYEAQ. Here the CDR3 reads CDSSRKGANTGELFF. Here the CDR3 DNA reads TGTGACAGCAGCCGGAAAGGGGCGAACACCGGGGAGCTGTTTTTT.

Note on this clonotype: The conserved closing phenylalanine or tryptophan is absent in this CDR3, likely reflecting a read error. The chain is built from TRBV20-1 and TRBJ2-1; 9 bases are a match to TRBD2. The CDR3 extends over 16 amino acids. The germline CDR1 and CDR2 sequences are DFQATT and SNEGSKA (reference sequence). V was clipped by 2 bases and J by 6 bases; unmatched bases: 11. CDR3 DNA: TGCAGTGCTAGACGGGGGGCGGGAGGGCCGCTCAATGAGCAGTTCTTA. Protein sequence: CSARRGAGGPLNEQFL.

The chain's CDR3 is CAWSGDSYTEAFF. CDR3 DNA: TGTGCCTGGAGTGGTGACTCCTACACTGAAGCTTTCTTT. J is TRBJ1-1 and V is TRBV30; the D is unclear. Germline loops: CDR1 GTSNPN, CDR2 SVGIG (reference sequence). The CDR3 length is 13 residues. Trimming removed 1 base from V and 3 bases from J, with 9 bases in between. Full variable domain (missing parts from reference TRBV30 and TRBJ1-1): SQTIHQWPATLVQPVGSPLSLECTVEGTSNPNLYWYRQAAGRGLQLLFYSVGIGQISSEVPQNLSASRPQDRQFILSSKKLLLSDSGFYLCAWSGDSYTEAFFGQGTRLTVV.

This clonotype was counted a few times. This chain joins TRBV4-1 and TRBJ1-4; no definite D call. Per the germline V gene, CDR1 is MGHRA and CDR2 is YSYEKL. Trimming left V 3 bases short and J 3 bases short, with 11 bases between. The CDR3 totals 15 residues. The CDR3 region has the DNA TGCGCCAGCAGCCACTCGACATCCGCTAATGAAAAACTGTTTTTT. Protein sequence: CASSHSTSANEKLFF.

The J gene is TRBJ2-3, the V gene TRBV19; TRBD1 matches at 10 bases. Germline CDR1 is LNHDA and CDR2 is SQIVND (reference sequence). This CDR3 spans 16 amino acids. Germline trimming cut 5 bases from V and 3 bases from J; bases unmatched to any gene: 8. The CDR3 nucleotides are TGTGCCAGTAGTGCGGGACAGGGGATAAGAACAGATACGCAGTATTTT. It yields the protein CASSAGQGIRTDTQYF.

The chain uses TRBV19 and TRBJ1-2; TRBD1 aligns across 9 bases. J gave up 3 bases and V 5 bases, and 7 bases lay outside the gene matches. The CDR3 sequence is 15 residues long. The germline V gene encodes CDR1 LNHDA and CDR2 SQIVND (reference sequence). For the CDR3, the DNA is TGTGCCAGTAGTCCCGCCGGGACAGGGCACTATGGCTACACCTTC. Amino acid sequence: CASSPAGTGHYGYTF.

The V gene is TRBV27, the J gene TRBJ2-5; 11 bases are shared with TRBD2. Per germline, CDR1 MNHEY and CDR2 SMNVEV (reference sequence). V lost 4 bases and J lost 5; bases outside the gene matches: 9. This CDR3 comprises 16 residues. CDR3 loop: CASSSSSGRARETQYF. CDR3 coding DNA: TGTGCCAGCAGTTCTAGTAGCGGGAGGGCCCGGGAGACCCAGTACTTC.

This clonotype was seen many times. The chain recombines TRBV2 with TRBJ2-2; D uncertain. Trimming took 8 bases from V and 0 from J, leaving 10 bases between them. Germline CDR1 and CDR2: SNHLY and FYNNEI. The CDR3 has 14 amino acids. DNA for the CDR3: TGTGCCAGCTCCCCCCAGGCGAACACCGGGGAGCTGTTTTTT. This encodes CASSPQANTGELFF. Filled out from reference TRBV2 and TRBJ2-2, the complete variable domain reads EPEVTQTPSHQVTQMGQEVILRCVPISNHLYFYWYRQILGQKVEFLVSFYNNEISEKSEIFDDQFSVERPDGSNFTLKIRSTKLEDSAMYFCASSPQANTGELFFGEGSRLTVL.

This clonotype came up a few times. The chain employs TRBV20-1 and TRBJ1-5, with 8 bases that match TRBD1. V was pared by 2 bases and J by 4 bases, with 7 bases of the junction left unmatched. This CDR3 has 15 amino acids. Germline CDR1 and CDR2: DFQATT and SNEGSKA (reference sequence). CDR3 bases: TGCAGTGCTAGACCCCCAGGGGGCGGGAATCAGCCCCAGCATTTT. The encoded protein is CSARPPGGGNQPQHF.

This clonotype was seen a single time. The chain links TRBV6-6 to TRBJ2-7, with D maybe TRBD1 (5 bases). Looked up from germline, CDR1 is MNHNY and CDR2 is SVGAGI (reference sequence). V was clipped by 0 bases and J by 5 bases, with 8 bases between them. The CDR3 has 13 residues. CDR3 sequence (DNA): TGTGCCAGCAGTTACTCGGACACCCACGAGCAGTACTTC. It encodes CASSYSDTHEQYF.

This clonotype appeared once. The chain couples TRBV24-1 to TRBJ2-3, with 9 bases fitting TRBD1. In germline, CDR1 is KGHDR, CDR2 SFDVKD. Germline trimming cut 4 bases from V and 4 bases from J; bases unmatched to any gene: 8. This CDR3 spans 16 amino acids. CDR3 DNA sequence: TGTGCCACCAGTGACCCCGGGACAGGGATCGCAGATACGCAGTATTTT. Amino acids: CATSDPGTGIADTQYF.

The chain recombines TRBV28 with TRBJ2-7, with TRBD1 identical over 7 bases. The CDR3 contains 17 residues. Germline CDR1 is MDHEN and CDR2 is SYDVKM. V trimming: 6 bases; J trimming: 0 bases; junction bases outside the gene matches: 14. The CDR3 is CASSSASSGTDSYEQYF. The CDR3 nucleotides are TGTGCCAGCAGCTCAGCTTCTTCCGGGACAGACTCCTACGAGCAGTACTTC.

Remarks on this clonotype: This CDR3 fails to terminate in the conserved phenylalanine or tryptophan, so it likely reflects a read error. This chain links TRBV27 with TRBJ2-1; D is undetermined. This CDR3 has 13 amino acids. Looked up from germline, CDR1 is MNHEY and CDR2 is SMNVEV (reference sequence). The CDR3 reads CASSLSSYKEQFV. In DNA, the CDR3 is TGTGCCAGCAGTTTATCTTCCTACAAGGAGCAGTTCGTC.

J is TRBJ1-1 and V is TRBV28; D ambiguous. The germline V gene encodes CDR1 MDHEN and CDR2 SYDVKM. V lost 2 bases and J lost 0, with 16 bases in between. The CDR3 extends over 17 amino acids. This CDR3 is CASSLGWADSMNTEAFF. CDR3 bases: TGTGCCAGCAGTTTAGGCTGGGCAGACTCCATGAACACTGAAGCTTTCTTT.

This clonotype occurred a few times. The J gene is TRBJ2-7, the V gene TRBV28; the D gene is possibly TRBD2 (5 bases). This CDR3 is built from 14 residues. Germline V gives CDR1 MDHEN, CDR2 SYDVKM. With 6 bases removed from V and 3 bases from J, the gap between germline ends came to 15 bases. In DNA, the CDR3 is TGTGCCAGCAGCCCTCGCGGGTTACTCTACGAGCAGTACTTC. It codes for CASSPRGLLYEQYF.

The table lists this clonotype with a few counts. V and J are TRBV28 and TRBJ1-3; D is ambiguous. Germline lookup yields CDR1 MDHEN and CDR2 SYDVKM. With 4 bases removed from V and 3 bases from J, the gap between germline ends came to 13 bases. CDR3 length: 15 residues. The CDR3 loop is CASSSTANRGNTIYF. In DNA, the CDR3 is TGTGCCAGCAGTTCGACTGCAAATCGTGGAAACACCATATATTTT.

This chain links TRBV5-4 with TRBJ2-3, with D maybe TRBD2 (6 bases). The V end lost 7 bases, the J end lost 4 bases, and 19 bases lay between the germline ends. Per germline, CDR1 SGHNT and CDR2 YYREEE (reference sequence). The CDR3 totals 15 residues. CDR3 amino acids: CASRPGGGFADTQYF. Here the CDR3 DNA reads TGTGCCAGCCGCCCCGGGGGTGGATTCGCAGATACGCAGTATTTT.